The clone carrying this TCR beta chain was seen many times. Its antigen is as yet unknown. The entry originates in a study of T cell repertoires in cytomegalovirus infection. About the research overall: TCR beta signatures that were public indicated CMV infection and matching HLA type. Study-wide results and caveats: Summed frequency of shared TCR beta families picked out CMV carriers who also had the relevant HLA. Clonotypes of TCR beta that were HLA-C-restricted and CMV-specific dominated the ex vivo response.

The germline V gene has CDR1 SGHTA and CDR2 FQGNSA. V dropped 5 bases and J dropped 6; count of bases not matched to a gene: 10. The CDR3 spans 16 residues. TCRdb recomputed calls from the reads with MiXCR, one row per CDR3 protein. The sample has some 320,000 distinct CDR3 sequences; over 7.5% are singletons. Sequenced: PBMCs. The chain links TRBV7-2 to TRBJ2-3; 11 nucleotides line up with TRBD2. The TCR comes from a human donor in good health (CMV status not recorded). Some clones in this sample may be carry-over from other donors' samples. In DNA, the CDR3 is TGTGCCAGCAGCATCGGAGGGACTAGCGGATCTGATACGCAGTATTTT. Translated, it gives CASSIGGTSGSDTQYF.